A single sample gave rise to the 13 T cell receptor beta chains below, sequenced in a study of radiotherapy plus CTLA-4 blockade in lung cancer. This table comes from immunoSEQ multiplex PCR, and its TCRdb copy is limited to in-frame clones, with some not included. The data contain more than 50,000 clones, approximately 76% of them singletons. The source was peripheral blood, collected from a patient treated with radiotherapy plus ipilimumab. These TCRs come from a human donor with non-small cell lung cancer who had a complete response to radiotherapy plus ipilimumab.

The chain carries TRBV30 and TRBJ2-2; 14 positions agree with TRBD2. This CDR3 spans 21 amino acids. Per germline, CDR1 GTSNPN and CDR2 SVGIG (reference sequence). The V gene end was trimmed by 2 bases and the J gene end by 4 bases; junction bases not matched to a gene: 18. The DNA of the CDR3 is TGTGCCTGGAGTTCGACACTAAGACTAGCGGGAGGGCCCCTCGCCACCGGGGAGCTGTTTTTT. This gives the protein CAWSSTLRLAGGPLATGELFF.

This chain connects TRBV27 to TRBJ1-2; no firm D call. The length of the CDR3 is 15 residues. The V end was cut by 6 bases, the J end by 1 base, with 15 bases between. In germline, CDR1 is MNHEY, CDR2 SMNVEV (reference sequence). Written as DNA, the CDR3 is TGTGCCAGCAGCTCCCACATGCTCAATAACTATGGCTACACCTTC. Protein product: CASSSHMLNNYGYTF.

The chain joins TRBV6-1 to TRBJ2-5; 9 bases map to TRBD1. This CDR3 region has 14 residues. V gave up 6 bases and J gave up 5 bases; unmatched junction bases: 7. Looked up from germline, CDR1 is MNHNS and CDR2 is SASEGT. The CDR3 sequence is CASRADRGVETQYF. CDR3 bases: TGTGCCAGCAGGGCGGACAGGGGAGTTGAGACCCAGTACTTC.

This chain joins TRBV5-1 and TRBJ1-1, with D unresolved. The V end lost 4 bases, the J end lost 4 bases, and 23 bases lay between the germline ends. From germline, CDR1 is SGHRS and CDR2 YFSETQ. The CDR3 has 17 amino acids. Written as DNA, the CDR3 is TGCGCCAGCAGCCAATCTCGCGGGCAGGTCCGGGGCACTGAAGCTTTCTTT. Its translation is CASSQSRGQVRGTEAFF.

This clone appeared a few times. The V call is TRBV28, the J call TRBJ2-3; 13 bases are shared with TRBD2. CDR1 is MDHEN, CDR2 SYDVKM, per germline. Germline trimming cut 6 bases from V and 5 bases from J; bases unmatched to any gene: 8. The CDR3 is 16 residues long. Here the CDR3 reads CASRLGTSGIQDTQYF. The DNA for the CDR3 is TGTGCCAGCAGACTCGGGACTAGCGGGATACAAGATACGCAGTATTTT.

This chain connects TRBV19 to TRBJ2-2, with 12 bases matching TRBD2. V lost 10 bases to trimming and J lost 1 base; unmatched junction nucleotides: 7. CDR1 is LNHDA and CDR2 is SQIVND in the germline V gene (reference sequence). The CDR3 length is 16 residues. The CDR3 protein is CATRTSGIWNTGELFF. As DNA, the CDR3 is TGTGCCACCCGGACTAGCGGGATTTGGAACACCGGGGAGCTGTTTTTT.

The chain is built from TRBV13 and TRBJ2-3, with 8 bases matching TRBD1. This CDR3 has 17 residues. Germline trimming cut 1 base from V and 6 bases from J; bases unmatched to any gene: 12. CDR1 PRHDT and CDR2 FYEKMQ come from the germline V gene (reference sequence). Here the CDR3 reads CASSLERGPGGADTQYF. CDR3 DNA sequence: TGTGCCAGCAGCTTAGAACGGGGGCCAGGGGGCGCCGATACGCAGTATTTT. Looking up the rest from reference TRBV13 and TRBJ2-3 gives the full variable domain: AAGVIQSPRHLIKEKRETATLKCYPIPRHDTVYWYQQGPGQDPQFLISFYEKMQSDKGSIPDRFSAQQFSDYHSELNMSSLELGDSALYFCASSLERGPGGADTQYFGPGTRLTVL.

The V gene is TRBV2, the J gene TRBJ1-5, with 8 bases identical to TRBD1. The germline gives CDR1 SNHLY, CDR2 FYNNEI. V lost 6 bases to trimming and J lost 7 bases; unmatched junction nucleotides: 8. The CDR3 loop spans 14 amino acids. CDR3 DNA sequence: TGTGCCAGCAGATCAGGGGGCCAGGGACAGCCCCAGCATTTT. Its protein product is CASRSGGQGQPQHF.

The genes are TRBV10-2 and TRBJ1-5; TRBD1 matches at 9 bases. CDR3 length equals 15 residues. V dropped 6 bases and J dropped 7; count of bases not matched to a gene: 10. Germline CDR1 is WSHSY and CDR2 is SAAADI. The CDR3 sequence is CASRGTGGIRQPQHF. For the CDR3, the DNA is TGCGCCAGCAGAGGAACAGGGGGCATCCGCCAGCCCCAGCATTTT.

The chain couples TRBV6-1 to TRBJ2-7; a possible D gene is TRBD1 (5 bases). Germline V gene lookup returns CDR1 MNHNS and CDR2 SASEGT. V lost 6 bases to trimming and J lost 5 bases, with 11 bases between them. The CDR3 has 12 amino acids. This chain's CDR3 is CASRSGNDEQYF. Here the CDR3 DNA reads TGTGCCAGCAGGTCAGGGAATGACGAGCAGTACTTC.

The gene calls are TRBV6-5 and TRBJ1-6, with D possibly matching TRBD1 (6 bases). Trimming stripped 4 bases from V and 11 bases from J, with 12 bases between. The CDR3 runs 13 residues. Germline CDR1 and CDR2: MNHEY and SVGAGI. CDR3 DNA: TGTGCCAGCAGTTGGGACATAAGGGCACCCCTCCACTTT. Its protein is CASSWDIRAPLHF.

This sequence joins TRBV4-1 and TRBJ1-2; 9 nucleotides agree with TRBD1. This CDR3 comprises 16 residues. With 0 bases clipped from V and 5 bases from J, the junction kept 7 bases outside the gene matches. Germline V gene lookup returns CDR1 MGHRA and CDR2 YSYEKL. DNA for the CDR3: TGCGCCAGCAGCCAAGAGATAGGGACAGGGCAATATGGCTACACCTTC. As protein: CASSQEIGTGQYGYTF.

Many counts were recorded for this clone. V gene TRBV19 combines with J gene TRBJ1-5; D gene ambiguous. Germline V lookup: CDR1 LNHDA, CDR2 SQIVND (reference sequence). Trimming took 2 bases from V and 0 from J, leaving 5 bases between them. This CDR3 contains 14 residues. The CDR3 loop is CASSILYSNQPQHF. The CDR3 DNA sequence: TGTGCCAGTAGTATACTTTATAGCAATCAGCCCCAGCATTTT.